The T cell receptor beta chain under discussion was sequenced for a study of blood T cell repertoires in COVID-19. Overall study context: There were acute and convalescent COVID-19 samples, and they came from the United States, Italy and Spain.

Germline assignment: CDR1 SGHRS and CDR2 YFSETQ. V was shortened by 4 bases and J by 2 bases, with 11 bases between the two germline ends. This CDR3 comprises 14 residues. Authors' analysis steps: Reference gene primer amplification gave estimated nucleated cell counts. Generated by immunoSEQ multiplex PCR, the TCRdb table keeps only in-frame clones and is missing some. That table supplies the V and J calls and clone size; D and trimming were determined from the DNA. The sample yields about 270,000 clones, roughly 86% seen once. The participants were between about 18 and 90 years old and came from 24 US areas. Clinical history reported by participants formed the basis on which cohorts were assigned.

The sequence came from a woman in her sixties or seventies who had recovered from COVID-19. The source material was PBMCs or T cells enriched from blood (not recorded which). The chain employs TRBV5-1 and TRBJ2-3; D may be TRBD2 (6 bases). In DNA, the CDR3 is TGCGCCAGCAGCCCCGGAGGGAACACAGATACGCAGTATTTT. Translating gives CASSPGGNTDTQYF.